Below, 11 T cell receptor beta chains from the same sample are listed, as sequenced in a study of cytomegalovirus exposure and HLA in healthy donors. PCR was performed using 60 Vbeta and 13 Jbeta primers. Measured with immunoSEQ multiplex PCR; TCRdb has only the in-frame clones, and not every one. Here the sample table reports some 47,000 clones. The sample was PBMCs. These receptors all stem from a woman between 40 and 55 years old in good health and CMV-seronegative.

The CDR3 nucleotides read TGCGCCAGCAGTAACTCCTACGAGCAGTACTTC. Residues: CASSNSYEQYF. The chain uses TRBV5-1 and TRBJ2-7; D ambiguous. The V end was cut by 5 bases, the J end by 0 bases, with 3 bases between. CDR1 SGHRS and CDR2 YFSETQ come from the germline V gene. This CDR3 has 11 amino acids.

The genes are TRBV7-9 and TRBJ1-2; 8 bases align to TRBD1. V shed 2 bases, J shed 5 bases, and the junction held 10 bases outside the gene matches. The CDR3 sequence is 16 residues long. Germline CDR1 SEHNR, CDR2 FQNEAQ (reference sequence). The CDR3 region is CASSLSAGQGLYGYTF. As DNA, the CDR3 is TGTGCCAGCAGCTTATCAGCAGGACAGGGCCTGTATGGCTACACCTTC.

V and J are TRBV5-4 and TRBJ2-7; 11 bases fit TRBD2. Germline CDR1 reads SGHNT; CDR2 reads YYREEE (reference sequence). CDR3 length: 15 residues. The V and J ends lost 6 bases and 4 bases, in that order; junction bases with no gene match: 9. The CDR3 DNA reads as TGTGCCAGCACCCTTAGCGGGAGGGCCACGTACGAGCAGTACTTC. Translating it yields CASTLSGRATYEQYF.

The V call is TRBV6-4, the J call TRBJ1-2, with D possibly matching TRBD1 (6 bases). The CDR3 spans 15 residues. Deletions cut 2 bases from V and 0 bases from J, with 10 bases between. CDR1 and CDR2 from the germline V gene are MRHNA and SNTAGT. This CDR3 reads CASSDRGLANYGYTF. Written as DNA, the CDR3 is TGTGCCAGCAGTGACAGGGGGTTAGCTAACTATGGCTACACCTTC.

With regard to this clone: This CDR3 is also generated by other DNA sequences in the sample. The DNA of the CDR3 is TGTGCCAGCAGTGTTGAGGGCAACACTGAAGCTTTCTTT. It encodes CASSVEGNTEAFF. This chain connects TRBV2 to TRBJ1-1; no definite D call. The germline V and J ends were trimmed by 4 bases and 2 bases, with 8 bases remaining between them. The germline V gene encodes CDR1 SNHLY and CDR2 FYNNEI. The CDR3 is made up of 13 amino acids.

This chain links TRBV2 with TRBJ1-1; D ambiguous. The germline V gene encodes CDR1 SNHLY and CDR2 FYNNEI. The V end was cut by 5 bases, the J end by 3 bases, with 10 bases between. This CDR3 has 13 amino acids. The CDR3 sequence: CASSTERDTEAFF. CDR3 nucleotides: TGTGCCAGCAGTACAGAGAGGGACACTGAAGCTTTCTTT.

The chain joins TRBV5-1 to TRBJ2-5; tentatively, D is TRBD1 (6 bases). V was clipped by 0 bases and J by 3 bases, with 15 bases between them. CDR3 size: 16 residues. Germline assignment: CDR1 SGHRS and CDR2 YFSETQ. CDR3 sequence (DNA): TGCGCCAGCAGCTTGGGTGTCCGCAGGGGCGAAGAGACCCAGTACTTC. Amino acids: CASSLGVRRGEETQYF.

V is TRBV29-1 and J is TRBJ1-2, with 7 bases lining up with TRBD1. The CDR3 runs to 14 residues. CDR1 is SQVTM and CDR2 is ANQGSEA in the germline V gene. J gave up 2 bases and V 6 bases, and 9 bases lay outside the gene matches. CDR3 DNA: TGCAGCGTGAGAGACAGGGCGTACAACTATGGCTACACCTTC. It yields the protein CSVRDRAYNYGYTF.

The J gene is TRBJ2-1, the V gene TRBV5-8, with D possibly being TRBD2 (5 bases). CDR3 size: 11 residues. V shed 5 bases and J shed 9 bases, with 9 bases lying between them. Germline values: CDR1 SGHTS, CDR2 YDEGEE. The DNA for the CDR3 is TGTGCCAGCAGTTTAGCGACTGAGCAGTTCTTC. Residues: CASSLATEQFF.

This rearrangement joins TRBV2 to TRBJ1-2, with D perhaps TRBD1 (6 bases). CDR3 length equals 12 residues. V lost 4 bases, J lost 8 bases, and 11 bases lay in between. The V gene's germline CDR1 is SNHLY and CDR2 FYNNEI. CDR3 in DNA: TGTGCCAGCAGTGTTCGCCAGGGGGGCTACACCTTC. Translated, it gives CASSVRQGGYTF.

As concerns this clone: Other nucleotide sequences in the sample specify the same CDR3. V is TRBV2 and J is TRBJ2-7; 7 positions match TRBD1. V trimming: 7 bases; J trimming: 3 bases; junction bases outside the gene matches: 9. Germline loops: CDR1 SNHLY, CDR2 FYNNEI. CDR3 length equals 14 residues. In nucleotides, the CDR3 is TGTGCCAGCACCCTACAGGGGAGATACTACGAGCAGTACTTC. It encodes CASTLQGRYYEQYF.